This T cell receptor (beta chain) was identified during a study of blood T cell repertoires in COVID-19. Background on the study: The study drew acute and convalescent COVID-19 samples from the United States, Italy and Spain.

In the study's own analysis: Scientists estimated how many nucleated cells there were by amplifying reference gene primers. Clones were read by immunoSEQ multiplex PCR, and TCRdb kept only the in-frame ones, dropping some. The V and J calls and clone size are taken from that table; D and trimming were inferred from the DNA. Of about 100,000 clones in the sample, about 88% were seen once. The source is a man aged 25 to 45 in a cohort sampled during active COVID-19. The sample comprised peripheral blood.

The CDR3 reads CASSLTRTGGTYEQYF. The CDR3 bases are TGCGCCAGCAGCCTTACCAGGACAGGGGGAACCTACGAGCAGTACTTC. The chain joins TRBV5-1 to TRBJ2-7; 10 bases align to TRBD1. The CDR3 is 16 amino acids. Germline V CDR1 and CDR2: SGHRS, YFSETQ. Trimming took 4 bases from V and 2 from J; bases not matched to a gene: 9.